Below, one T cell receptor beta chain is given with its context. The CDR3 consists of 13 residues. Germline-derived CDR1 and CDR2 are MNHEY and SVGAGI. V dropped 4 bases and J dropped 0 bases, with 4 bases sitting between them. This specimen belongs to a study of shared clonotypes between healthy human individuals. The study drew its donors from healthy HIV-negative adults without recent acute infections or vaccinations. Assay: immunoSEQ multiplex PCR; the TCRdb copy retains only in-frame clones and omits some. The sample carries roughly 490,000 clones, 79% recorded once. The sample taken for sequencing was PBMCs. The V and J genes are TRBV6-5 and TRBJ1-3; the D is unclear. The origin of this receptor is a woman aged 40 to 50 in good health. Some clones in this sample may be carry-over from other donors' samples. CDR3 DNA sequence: TGTGCCAGCAGTTCAGGCTCTGGAAACACCATATATTTT. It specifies CASSSGSGNTIYF.